The clone carrying this T cell receptor (beta chain) was counted ten times or more. Antigen unknown. In germline, CDR1 is SQVTM, CDR2 ANQGSEA. Trimming left V 5 bases short and J 6 bases short, with 21 bases between. The CDR3 consists of 15 residues. Libraries of TCR beta came from quantitative 5'-RACE with molecular barcodes. TCRdb reanalysed the 5' RACE reads using MiXCR and keeps one entry per CDR3 protein. The table records fewer than 550,000 distinct CDR3 sequences, roughly 5.2% of them present only once. The record originates from a study of CD8 T cells in ankylosing spondylitis. Study findings and constraints: It was reported that disease-linked clones were significantly enriched in matched ankylosing spondylitis synovial fluid. Apparently characteristic of ankylosing spondylitis blood was a TCR beta motif (about eight highly homologous variants). Existing reports had already noted some motif variants in reactive arthritis synovial fluid and blood.

The rearrangement uses TRBV29-1 and TRBJ2-3, with a tentative D call TRBD2 (6 bases). The receptor was isolated from a male donor with ankylosing spondylitis. The source material was blood, either unsorted or a sorted T cell fraction (not recorded which). The CDR3 loop is CSVRGTSHSGDTQYF. The CDR3 DNA is TGCAGCGTTCGGGGGACTTCTCACTCGGGGGATACGCAGTATTTT.